This paragraph covers one T cell receptor (beta chain) sequence. Its antigen is not yet known. The input lacks base qualities; no much larger clone sits a single base away. The data originate from a study of Graves' ophthalmopathy and Graves' hyperthyroidism (dated by TCRdb to the late 2010s). Notes on the research overall: Hyperthyroidism was considered stable if no progression to ophthalmopathy occurred within 18 months of follow-up. In about 6 hyperthyroidism patients, the T-cell repertoire of thyroid tissue was compared with the T-cell repertoire of blood. A discovery set of 100 patients (43 ophthalmopathy, 60 or so stable hyperthyroidism) was enrolled to explore V-J signatures distinguishing ophthalmopathy from hyperthyroidism. After sampling, hyperthyroidism patients received methimazole starting at 30 mg daily, and ophthalmopathy patients received high-dose intravenous methylprednisolone. The independent validation cohort included under 20 hyperthyroidism patients plus 17 patients who later progressed from hyperthyroidism to ophthalmopathy. The study used signatures of the TCR beta repertoire to tell Graves' ophthalmopathy apart from Graves' hyperthyroidism and to predict which patients would progress to ophthalmopathy. In total, approximately 140 blood samples were TCR-sequenced: around 42 ophthalmopathy, approximately 80 hyperthyroidism and some 17 hyperthyroidism-to-ophthalmopathy patients.

Overall study results and their limits: In cross-validation, the 13-signature model distinguished ophthalmopathy from stable hyperthyroidism with 85% to 90% sensitivity and around 82% specificity, and in the test set the corresponding values were roughly 80% and 76%. No statistical method was used to predetermine the sample size, and group allocation was not hidden from the investigators. Most expanded thyroid clonotypes with a frequency above 0.001 also appeared in blood, which suggests that blood repertoires may reflect the immune response in the thyroid. In validation, the model predicted ophthalmopathy progression with more than 55% sensitivity and around 72% specificity; roughly 11 predicted patients were CT-confirmed with GO in a median of approximately 6.5 months.

TCR beta CDR3 regions were amplified from RNA transcripts for repertoire sequencing. The first round of RT-PCR was done with HTBI primers and the Qiagen OneStep RT-PCR kit, and was followed by a second round of multiplex PCR, then size selection and purification. Libraries were sequenced paired-end with 100 bp reads on an Illumina HiSeq2000. Concerning the study's data processing: SOAPnuke was used to process the reads, throwing out any read that had adapters, had uncalled bases, had a mean Phred below 15, or lacked an exact constant-primer or identifier match. COPE v1.2.5 was used to merge the high-quality paired reads. Each unique nucleotide sequence was defined as a clonotype, and clonotypes were aligned to IMGT TRB V, D and J references with MiTCR v1.1. The analysis was limited to V-J combinations with a frequency above 0.0001, which together covered 99.2% of the repertoires. For each V-J combination, a TCR clonal expansion and chaos score was defined as F50 clonal expansion divided by the chaos observed in the TCRdist matrix. Features were reduced by Welch's t-statistics and random forest to 10 to 15 V-J combinations, which fed a naive Bayes classifier. The Morisita-Horn index was used to measure how similar the thyroid and blood repertoires were. Through fastp at Q25 and MiXCR, TCRdb rebuilt clones from the public reads, retaining in-frame beta chains. Each CDR3 protein appears once, grouped with its most common genes and DNA. TCRdb's processing, not the authors', yielded these V and J calls. Present in this sample are more than 1,000,000 distinct CDR3 sequences, about 40% of which were seen just once. The ten largest clones represent 11% of the sample.

The CDR3 goes from the cysteine to the phenylalanine over 12 residues. Just the 36-base CDR3 DNA is kept, in frame starting at base 1. The germline V gene (reference sequence) sets CDR1 to DFQATT and CDR2 to SNEGSKA. The junction carries 12 bases between V and J, which are trimmed by 6 bases and 3 bases respectively. Patients with hyperthyroidism were aged 18 to 65 years, had been newly diagnosed, and had a disease duration of less than 2 months. Anyone with other autoimmune diseases, uncontrolled infections, pregnancy or lactation was excluded from the study. Clinical symptoms, serum thyroxine, TRAb, thyroid ultrasound and orbital computed tomography were used for diagnosis. Total RNA was extracted using Trizol reagent, and RNA quality was checked on an Agilent 2100 Bioanalyzer.

Sequencing was carried out using peripheral blood or thyroid tissue (not recorded which). The chain was built from TRBV20-1 and TRBJ2-7, with a tentative D gene TRBD2 over 6 matching bases. This TCR was sampled from an adult man with Graves' hyperthyroidism. The bases read TGCAGTGCGCGGGGCTCTATCTACGAGCAGTACTTC. This encodes CSARGSIYEQYF.